The rows below give T cell receptor beta chains drawn from one sample of a study of blood T cell repertoires in COVID-19. Produced via immunoSEQ multiplex PCR; TCRdb's table is partial and in-frame only. The data hold around 180,000 clones, with under 80% observed a single time. Sequencing was performed on peripheral blood. The source is a woman at least 80 years old with acute or convalescent COVID-19. Both conserved end residues are part of each CDR3. Each record gives: J gene, clone size, D gene, V gene, CDR3 DNA, CDR3 protein. D genes are given only for firm matches. Clone sizes are given selectively: once, few, many, or a class where the clone is expanded.

J: TRBJ2-7; size: NA; D: TRBD2; V: TRBV3-1/TRBV3-2; DNA: TGTGCCAGCAGCCGAACTAGCGGAACCTACGAGCAGTACTTC; CDR3: CASSRTSGTYEQYF
J: TRBJ1-5; size: NA; D: TRBD1; V: TRBV5-1; DNA: TGCGCCAGCAGCCTAGGGACAGGGAACAATCAGCCCCAGCATTTT; CDR3: CASSLGTGNNQPQHF
J: TRBJ1-6; size: NA; D: TRBD1; V: TRBV2; DNA: TGTGCCAGCAGTAACCGGGACAGCTATTCACCCCTCCACTTT; CDR3: CASSNRDSYSPLHF
J: TRBJ1-4; size: NA; D: TRBD1; V: TRBV30; DNA: TGTGCCTGGAGTTTAGGACAGGCGCTTGGGGAAAAACTGTTTTTT; CDR3: CAWSLGQALGEKLFF
J: TRBJ1-4; size: NA; D: TRBD1; V: TRBV5-1; DNA: TGCGCCAGCAGCGGAACTGGACAGGGGTCTGAAAAACTGTTTTTT; CDR3: CASSGTGQGSEKLFF
J: TRBJ2-3; size: NA; D: NA; V: TRBV5-1; DNA: TGCGCCAGCAGCTTCTACAGGAACACAGATACGCAGTATTTT; CDR3: CASSFYRNTDTQYF
J: TRBJ2-3; size: NA; D: TRBD2; V: TRBV7-7; DNA: TGTGCCAGCAGCGTACTAGCGGGAGAATCAGATACGCAGTATTTT; CDR3: CASSVLAGESDTQYF
J: TRBJ1-1; size: NA; D: NA; V: TRBV25-1; DNA: TGTGCCAGCAGACGCCAAGCTGATAACACTGAAGCTTTCTTT; CDR3: CASRRQADNTEAFF
J: TRBJ1-2; size: NA; D: NA; V: TRBV28; DNA: TGTGCCCACTCGAGGGAGGGTGCGGACTTGATGGGCTACACCTTC; CDR3: CAHSREGADLMGYTF
J: TRBJ1-5; size: NA; D: NA; V: TRBV25-1; DNA: TGTGCCAGCAGTCTACAGGGAACCAATCAGCCCCAGCATTTT; CDR3: CASSLQGTNQPQHF
J: TRBJ2-7; size: NA; D: TRBD1; V: TRBV11-2; DNA: TGTGCCAGCAGCCCAAGGACAGGGGACTACGAGCAGTACTTC; CDR3: CASSPRTGDYEQYF
J: TRBJ2-3; size: NA; D: TRBD2; V: TRBV7-2; DNA: TGTGCCAGCAGCTCCCAAGCGGGAGGGGTCACAGATACGCAGTATTTT; CDR3: CASSSQAGGVTDTQYF
J: TRBJ2-5; size: NA; D: NA; V: TRBV29-1; DNA: TGCAGCGTTGGTGTCTGGGGGGACCCCTCCGAAGAGACCCAGTACTTC; CDR3: CSVGVWGDPSEETQYF
J: TRBJ2-7; size: NA; D: TRBD2; V: TRBV6-5; DNA: TGTGCCAGCAGTTCCACCGGACTAGCTCGGTACGAGCAGTACTTC; CDR3: CASSSTGLARYEQYF
J: TRBJ2-1; size: NA; D: TRBD2; V: TRBV2; DNA: TGTGCCAGCAGTGTCTTGGCTCTAGCGGGAGGGATCAATGAGCAGTTCTTC; CDR3: CASSVLALAGGINEQFF
J: TRBJ1-2; size: few; D: NA; V: TRBV6-6; DNA: TGTGCCAGCAGTTACTCCACCTCTCCTAATGGCTACACCTTC; CDR3: CASSYSTSPNGYTF
J: TRBJ1-6; size: NA; D: NA; V: TRBV2; DNA: TGTGCCAGCAGCGACTTGAATTCACCCCTCCACTTT; CDR3: CASSDLNSPLHF
J: TRBJ2-1; size: NA; D: NA; V: TRBV27; DNA: TGTGCCAGCAGTTTCTGGCAATCATACAATGAGCAGTTCTTC; CDR3: CASSFWQSYNEQFF
J: TRBJ2-7; size: NA; D: TRBD2; V: TRBV9; DNA: TGTGCCAGCAGCGTTAGCGGGAGTACCGGCGAGCAGTACTTC; CDR3: CASSVSGSTGEQYF
J: TRBJ2-7; size: once; D: NA; V: TRBV7-3; DNA: TGTGCCAGCAGCTTACCCTCGACTACATTGGACGAGCAGTACTTC; CDR3: CASSLPSTTLDEQYF
J: TRBJ2-1; size: NA; D: NA; V: TRBV2; DNA: TGTGCCAGCAGTGGGGGGGCCTACAATGAGCAGTTCTTC; CDR3: CASSGGAYNEQFF
J: TRBJ2-1; size: NA; D: NA; V: TRBV2; DNA: TGTGCCAGCAAGGTAGCGGGACAGTACAATGAGCAGTTCTTC; CDR3: CASKVAGQYNEQFF
J: TRBJ1-5; size: NA; D: NA; V: TRBV4-3; DNA: TGCGCCAGCAGCCTCAACAATCAGCCCCAGCATTTT; CDR3: CASSLNNQPQHF
J: TRBJ1-1; size: NA; D: NA; V: TRBV5-1; DNA: TGCGCCAGCAGACAGGGTGAGGACACTGAAGCTTTCTTT; CDR3: CASRQGEDTEAFF
J: TRBJ1-1; size: NA; D: NA; V: TRBV14; DNA: TGTGCCAGCAGCCAAGAATCCGGAAGGGGTGAAGCTTTCTTT; CDR3: CASSQESGRGEAFF
J: TRBJ2-1; size: NA; D: NA; V: TRBV5-1; DNA: TGCGCCAGCAGCTCAGGAGGGACCGTTAATGAGCAGTTCTTC; CDR3: CASSSGGTVNEQFF
J: TRBJ1-2; size: NA; D: TRBD1; V: TRBV5-4; DNA: TGTGTCAGCAGCTCGGACAGGGGGATCGGTGGCTACACCTTC; CDR3: CVSSSDRGIGGYTF
J: TRBJ1-5; size: NA; D: NA; V: TRBV5-1; DNA: TGCGCCAGCAGCGTCTCAGGGGAGAACAATCAGCCCCAGCATTTT; CDR3: CASSVSGENNQPQHF
J: TRBJ1-2; size: NA; D: NA; V: TRBV3-1/TRBV3-2; DNA: TGTGCCAGCAGTCGCCGACCCACAGGGTATGGCTACACCTTC; CDR3: CASSRRPTGYGYTF
J: TRBJ2-1; size: NA; D: NA; V: TRBV13; DNA: TGTGCCAGCAGCTCCTCGACATCCCAACTGTTCTTC; CDR3: CASSSSTSQLFF
J: TRBJ2-2; size: NA; D: NA; V: TRBV6-5; DNA: TGTGCCAGCAGAGGGGGGGCCGGGGAGCTGTTTTTT; CDR3: CASRGGAGELFF
J: TRBJ1-5; size: NA; D: TRBD1; V: TRBV25-1; DNA: TGTGCCAGCAGTGGACAGGGGAGCAATCAGCCCCAGCATTTT; CDR3: CASSGQGSNQPQHF
J: TRBJ1-4; size: NA; D: NA; V: TRBV28; DNA: TGTGCCAGCAGTTTTAGGGGGGGGAATGAAAAACTGTTTTTT; CDR3: CASSFRGGNEKLFF
J: TRBJ1-5; size: NA; D: TRBD1; V: TRBV2; DNA: TGTGCCAGCAGTGCGAACAGGGGGCATCAGCCCCAGCATTTT; CDR3: CASSANRGHQPQHF
J: TRBJ1-3; size: NA; D: TRBD1; V: TRBV18; DNA: TGTGCCAGCTCACCCCAGAATACAGGGGCTGGAAACACCATATATTTT; CDR3: CASSPQNTGAGNTIYF
J: TRBJ2-3; size: NA; D: NA; V: TRBV5-4; DNA: TGTGCCAGCAGCTTGGTCGATAGAACCACAGATACGCAGTATTTT; CDR3: CASSLVDRTTDTQYF
J: TRBJ2-6; size: NA; D: NA; V: TRBV6-4; DNA: TGTGCCAGCAGACAAAACTCTGGGGCCAACGTCCTGACTTTC; CDR3: CASRQNSGANVLTF
J: TRBJ2-1; size: once; D: NA; V: TRBV5-1; DNA: TGCGCCAGCAGCTTGGGGACTCGCTACAATGAGCAGTTCTTC; CDR3: CASSLGTRYNEQFF
J: TRBJ2-2; size: few; D: NA; V: TRBV2; DNA: TGTGCCAGCAAGCACAGCGGCAACACCGGGGAGCTGTTTTTT; CDR3: CASKHSGNTGELFF
J: TRBJ2-7; size: NA; D: TRBD2; V: TRBV5-1; DNA: TGCGCCAGCAGCTGGGGGACTAGCGGGAGGGAAGACGAGCAGTACTTC; CDR3: CASSWGTSGREDEQYF
J: TRBJ2-2; size: few; D: NA; V: TRBV9; DNA: TGTGCCAGCAGCGTAGGAGATCCCGGCGGGGAGCTGTTTTTT; CDR3: CASSVGDPGGELFF
J: TRBJ1-1; size: NA; D: NA; V: TRBV2; DNA: TGTGCCAGCATCCCGGGACTCTCGAACACTGAAGCTTTCTTT; CDR3: CASIPGLSNTEAFF